This T cell receptor (beta chain) was recovered during a study of post-analysis software for immune sequencing data. Study overall: As for disease course, relapsing-remitting, secondary progressive and progressive-relapsing multiple sclerosis were all included. Points from the study as a whole: Controls showed lower frequencies than patients for five TRBV segments, and TRBV5-6, TRBV5-1 and TRBV20-1 were among these. For normalized Chao1 diversity, multiple sclerosis patients scored significantly lower than controls did.

The CDR3 consists of 15 residues. Germline V CDR1 and CDR2: MGHDK, SYGVNS. Unique molecular identifiers were built into the TCR beta cDNA libraries. It was from about 0.98 to 11 million T cells that 500,000 to 600,000 cDNA molecules came. TCRdb analysed the PCR reads with MiXCR anew, one entry per CDR3 protein. The sample has 250,000 to 300,000 distinct CDR3 sequences; roughly a third are singletons. Points on this clonotype: Its matching antigen is unknown. Germline and junction disagree at one end, which may indicate a read error.

The specimen was blood. The origin of this receptor is a girl between 10 and 17 years old with multiple sclerosis. The chain joins TRBV25-1 to TRBJ1-2; perhaps TRBD1 as D (5 bases). The CDR3 sequence is CASSESRGPNYGYTF. The CDR3, as DNA: TGTGCCAGCAGCGAATCGAGGGGCCCCAACTATGGCTACACCTTC.